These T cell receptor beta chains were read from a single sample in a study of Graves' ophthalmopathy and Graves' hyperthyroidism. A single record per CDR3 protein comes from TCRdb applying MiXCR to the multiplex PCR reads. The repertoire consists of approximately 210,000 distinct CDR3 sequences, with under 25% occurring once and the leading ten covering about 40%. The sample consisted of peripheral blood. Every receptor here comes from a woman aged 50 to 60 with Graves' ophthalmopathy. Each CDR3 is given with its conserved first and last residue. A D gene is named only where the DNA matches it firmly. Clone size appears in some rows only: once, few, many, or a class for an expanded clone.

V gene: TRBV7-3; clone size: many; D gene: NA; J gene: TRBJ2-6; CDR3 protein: CASSLARGANVLTF; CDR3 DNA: TGTGCCAGCAGCTTAGCCAGGGGGGCCAACGTCCTGACTTTC
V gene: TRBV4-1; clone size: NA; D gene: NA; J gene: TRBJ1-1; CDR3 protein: CASSQGVTEAFF; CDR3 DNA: TGCGCCAGCAGCCAAGGGGTTACTGAAGCTTTCTTT
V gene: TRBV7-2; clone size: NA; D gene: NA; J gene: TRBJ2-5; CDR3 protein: CASSLHPRDQETQYF; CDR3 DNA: TGTGCCAGCAGCTTACATCCCAGGGACCAAGAGACCCAGTACTTC
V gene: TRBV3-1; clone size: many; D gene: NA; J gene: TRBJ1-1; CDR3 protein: CASSQGGITEAFF; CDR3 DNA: TGTGCCAGCAGCCAAGGCGGGATAACTGAAGCTTTCTTT
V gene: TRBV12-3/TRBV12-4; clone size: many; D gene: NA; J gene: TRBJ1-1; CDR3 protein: CASSLSSEAFF; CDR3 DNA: TGTGCCAGCAGTTTGAGTTCTGAAGCTTTCTTT
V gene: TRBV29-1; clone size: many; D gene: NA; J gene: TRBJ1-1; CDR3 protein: CSVYRKNTEAFF; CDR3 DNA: TGCAGCGTGTACAGGAAGAACACTGAAGCTTTCTTT
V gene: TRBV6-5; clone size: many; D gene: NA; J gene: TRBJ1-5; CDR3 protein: CASSPTGIRNQPQHF; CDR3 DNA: TGTGCCAGCAGTCCAACAGGGATTAGGAATCAGCCCCAGCATTTT
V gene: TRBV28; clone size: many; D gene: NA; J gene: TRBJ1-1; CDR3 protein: CASSLFGRNTEAFF; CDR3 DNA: TGTGCCAGCAGTTTATTCGGGCGGAACACTGAAGCTTTCTTT
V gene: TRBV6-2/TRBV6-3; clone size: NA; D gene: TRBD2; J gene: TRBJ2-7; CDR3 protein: CASSYSSSGSPYEQYF; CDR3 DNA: TGTGCCAGCAGTTATTCCTCTAGCGGGAGCCCCTACGAGCAGTACTTC
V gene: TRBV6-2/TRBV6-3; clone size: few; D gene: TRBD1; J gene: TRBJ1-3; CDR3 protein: CASSYAGGAGNTIYF; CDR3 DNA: TGTGCCAGCAGTTACGCAGGGGGCGCTGGAAACACCATATATTTT
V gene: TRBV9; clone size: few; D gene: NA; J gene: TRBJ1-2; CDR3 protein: CASPPAASGGYTF; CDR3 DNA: TGTGCCAGCCCCCCCGCGGCGTCGGGTGGCTACACCTTC
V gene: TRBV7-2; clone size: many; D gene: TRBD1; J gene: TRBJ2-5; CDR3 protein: CASSLGGQGSKYF; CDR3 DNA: TGTGCCAGCAGCTTAGGAGGACAGGGCTCGAAGTACTTC
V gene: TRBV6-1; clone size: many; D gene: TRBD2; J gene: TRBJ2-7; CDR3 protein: CASSEFGGSSYEQYF; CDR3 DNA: TGTGCCAGCAGTGAATTTGGCGGGAGCTCCTACGAGCAGTACTTC